The 6 T cell receptor beta chains below were found in one sample sequenced in a study of shared clonotypes between healthy human individuals. The table came from immunoSEQ multiplex PCR; TCRdb's copy has only in-frame clones and leaves some out. Found here are some 1 million clones, more than 65% of them singletons; the top ten hold about 1.5%. The sequenced sample consisted of memory CD4+ T cells sorted from blood. As for subset: CD45RA-negative fraction. The receptors derive from a man between 18 and 35 years old in good health.

The chain joins TRBV19 to TRBJ2-5, with D possibly TRBD2 on 6 matching bases. This CDR3 is built from 15 residues. Germline V CDR1 and CDR2: LNHDA, SQIVND (reference sequence). Trimming left V 3 bases short and J 5 bases short, with 16 bases between. The CDR3: CASSIGRSSGETQYF. The CDR3, as DNA: TGTGCCAGTAGTATTGGACGTTCGAGCGGGGAGACCCAGTACTTC. Full variable domain (missing parts from reference TRBV19 and TRBJ2-5): DGGITQSPKYLFRKEGQNVTLSCEQNLNHDAMYWYRQDPGQGLRLIYYSQIVNDFQKGDIAEGYSVSREKKESFPLTVTSAQKNPTAFYLCASSIGRSSGETQYFGPGTRLLVL.

To note about this clone: In the same sample, other DNA sequences code for this CDR3. The V and J genes are TRBV7-9 and TRBJ2-3; D gene unclear. This CDR3 is built from 12 residues. In germline, CDR1 is SEHNR, CDR2 FQNEAQ (reference sequence). V dropped 5 bases and J dropped 4 bases, with 7 bases sitting between them. The CDR3 nucleotides read TGTGCCAGCAGCCGGGTAGCAGATACGCAGTATTTT. It is translated as CASSRVADTQYF.

This clone has more than one count but fewer than ten. The chain has TRBV29-1 and TRBJ1-1; D possibly corresponds to TRBD1 (5 bases). Per germline, CDR1 SQVTM and CDR2 ANQGSEA. The length of the CDR3 is 13 residues. Trimming left V 6 bases short and J 0 bases short, with 11 bases between. CDR3 protein: CSVLRGLNTEAFF. CDR3 DNA sequence: TGCAGCGTGCTTAGGGGTTTGAACACTGAAGCTTTCTTT.

The V gene is TRBV11-2, the J gene TRBJ1-6; no definite D call. V was trimmed by 6 bases and J by 8 bases, leaving 14 bases between them. This CDR3 spans 14 amino acids. Germline lookup yields CDR1 SGHAT and CDR2 FQNNGV. The CDR3 region has the DNA TGTGCCAGCAGTCTTGGGGAGTATGATTCACCCCTCCACTTT. Its protein is CASSLGEYDSPLHF.

This chain joins TRBV10-1 and TRBJ2-7; TRBD2 matches at 8 bases. With V trimmed by 6 bases and J by 2 bases, 3 bases remained unmatched. The CDR3 contains 13 residues. Germline V lookup: CDR1 WNHNN, CDR2 SYGVQD (reference sequence). The DNA of the CDR3 is TGCGCCAGCAGCCAGACTAGCGCCTACGAGCAGTACTTC. It is translated as CASSQTSAYEQYF.

This clone was found once. The chain combines TRBV5-6 with TRBJ1-3, with D unresolved. This CDR3 contains 14 residues. Trimming removed 4 bases at V and 4 bases at J, with 12 bases between. Germline V gene lookup returns CDR1 SGHDT and CDR2 YYEEEE. The CDR3 here is CASSLAGYGNTIYF. CDR3 DNA sequence: TGTGCCAGCAGCCTGGCGGGGTACGGAAACACCATATATTTT. Full variable domain (outside the CDR3, taken from reference TRBV5-6 and TRBJ1-3): DAGVTQSPTHLIKTRGQQVTLRCSPKSGHDTVSWYQQALGQGPQFIFQYYEEEERQRGNFPDRFSGHQFPNYSSELNVNALLLGDSALYLCASSLAGYGNTIYFGEGSWLTVV.